This is a list of T cell receptor beta chains from one sample in a study of T cells in Graves' hyperthyroidism and ophthalmopathy. TCRdb reanalysed the multiplex PCR reads using MiXCR and keeps one entry per CDR3 protein. This sample yields fewer than 300,000 distinct CDR3 sequences, of which roughly 15% are seen a single time; roughly 31% belongs to the top ten. The sequenced sample was blood. The source is a woman between 45 and 65 years old with Graves' hyperthyroidism that later progressed to Graves' ophthalmopathy. CDR3s include the opening cysteine and the closing phenylalanine or tryptophan. D genes are given only for firm matches. Rows give clone size only sometimes, using once, few, many, or a class for an expanded clone.

size	V	D	length	J	CDR3	DNA
many	TRBV28	NA	13	TRBJ1-5	CASNRQGYQPQHF	TGTGCCAGCAACCGGCAGGGGTATCAGCCCCAGCATTTT
few	TRBV9	TRBD1	15	TRBJ1-1	CASSPYDRGSTEAFF	TGTGCCAGCAGCCCATACGACAGGGGAAGTACTGAAGCTTTCTTT
once	TRBV4-1	TRBD1	18	TRBJ2-1	CASSQGSSGTGGRNEQFF	TGCGCCAGCAGCCAAGGATCGTCCGGGACAGGGGGCCGGAATGAGCAGTTCTTC
many	TRBV5-1	TRBD1	16	TRBJ2-3	CASSLEQGARADTQYF	TGCGCCAGCAGCTTGGAACAGGGGGCGCGGGCAGATACGCAGTATTTT
few	TRBV5-1	TRBD1	14	TRBJ1-2	CASSFGDREHGYTF	TGCGCCAGCAGCTTCGGGGACAGGGAGCATGGCTACACCTTC
many	TRBV12-3/TRBV12-4	TRBD1	14	TRBJ2-7	CASSRDRGLYEQYF	TGTGCCAGCAGCCGGGACAGGGGGCTCTACGAGCAGTACTTC
many	TRBV28	NA	11	TRBJ2-1	CASTRGDEQFF	TGTGCCAGCACCCGTGGGGATGAGCAGTTCTTC
few	TRBV30	TRBD1	14	TRBJ1-1	CAWTHRGRFTEAFF	TGTGCCTGGACCCACAGGGGGCGCTTCACTGAAGCTTTCTTT
many	TRBV6-1	NA	13	TRBJ2-1	CASRLGLYNEQFF	TGTGCCAGCAGACTCGGACTATACAATGAGCAGTTCTTC
many	TRBV12-3/TRBV12-4	NA	13	TRBJ2-7	CASSLGRRDEQYF	TGTGCCAGCAGTTTAGGTAGACGGGACGAGCAGTACTTC
many	TRBV28	TRBD1	12	TRBJ2-7	CASSPRGPEQYF	TGTGCCAGCAGCCCTAGGGGGCCCGAGCAGTACTTC
many	TRBV12-5	NA	16	TRBJ1-2	CASGLRTSAAFYGYTF	TGTGCTAGTGGTCTTCGGACAAGCGCGGCGTTCTATGGCTACACCTTC
NA	TRBV4-1	TRBD1	17	TRBJ1-4	CASSPRTRNRGHEKLFF	TGCGCCAGCAGCCCCCGCACCCGGAACAGGGGGCATGAAAAACTGTTTTTT
many	TRBV9	NA	13	TRBJ2-7	CASSVDSSYEQYF	TGTGCCAGCAGCGTAGACTCCTCCTACGAGCAGTACTTC
many	TRBV5-1	TRBD2	14	TRBJ2-1	CASSLGASGEKQFF	TGCGCCAGCAGCTTGGGGGCAAGCGGGGAGAAGCAGTTCTTC
once	TRBV28	NA	16	TRBJ2-2	CASSLSGRGTAGELFF	TGTGCCAGCAGTTTGTCGGGCAGGGGCACGGCCGGGGAGCTGTTTTTT
NA	TRBV7-9	NA	18	TRBJ1-4	CASSQGSEGRGTNEKLFF	TGTGCCAGCAGCCAAGGAAGTGAGGGGCGGGGAACTAATGAAAAACTGTTTTTT
few	TRBV27	NA	15	TRBJ2-4	CASSRDRGAKNIQYF	TGTGCCAGCAGTCGGGACCGGGGGGCCAAAAACATTCAGTACTTC
many	TRBV6-1	TRBD2	16	TRBJ2-1	CATYSRLAGAYNEQFF	TGTGCCACCTATTCTCGACTAGCGGGAGCTTACAATGAGCAGTTCTTC
many	TRBV10-2	NA	14	TRBJ1-5	CASSNDPTGMAQHF	TGCGCCAGCAGCAATGACCCTACCGGTATGGCCCAGCATTTT
few	TRBV7-9	NA	13	TRBJ1-5	CASTGVGNQPQHF	TGTGCCAGCACGGGGGTGGGCAATCAGCCCCAGCATTTT
NA	TRBV20-1	TRBD1	16	TRBJ1-6	CSARSRDRGPNSPLHF	TGCAGTGCTAGATCCCGGGACAGGGGGCCTAATTCACCCCTCCACTTT
many	TRBV9	NA	13	TRBJ2-3	CASSVVGSDTQYF	TGTGCCAGCAGCGTAGTGGGATCAGATACGCAGTATTTT
many	TRBV6-6	TRBD1	16	TRBJ1-1	CASSYRTGISDTEAFF	TGTGCCAGCAGTTACCGGACAGGGATTTCGGACACTGAAGCTTTCTTT
NA	TRBV20-1	NA	13	TRBJ2-1	CSATGVSYNEQFF	TGCAGTGCTACCGGGGTCTCCTACAATGAGCAGTTCTTC
many	TRBV2	NA	15	TRBJ2-2	CASSPVSANTGELFF	TGTGCCAGCAGCCCGGTCAGTGCGAACACCGGGGAGCTGTTTTTT
NA	TRBV15	TRBD2	15	TRBJ2-3	CATKISRGVTDTQYF	TGTGCCACCAAAATCTCGCGGGGGGTTACAGATACGCAGTATTTT
many	TRBV20-1	NA	12	TRBJ2-7	CSAQRPSYEQYF	TGCAGTGCCCAACGACCTTCCTACGAGCAGTACTTC
few	TRBV15	NA	15	TRBJ1-1	CATSRDKGVNTEAFF	TGTGCCACCAGCAGAGATAAGGGGGTTAACACTGAAGCTTTCTTT
few	TRBV9	TRBD1	15	TRBJ1-3	CASSVASGQANTIYF	TGTGCCAGCAGCGTAGCTTCGGGACAGGCAAACACCATATATTTT
NA	TRBV12-3/TRBV12-4	TRBD2	13	TRBJ2-7	CASSFGLAGEQYF	TGTGCCAGCAGTTTCGGACTAGCGGGGGAGCAGTACTTC
NA	TRBV7-9	TRBD1	15	TRBJ1-1	CASSFRGQLWTEAFF	TGTGCCAGCAGCTTCAGGGGACAGCTTTGGACTGAAGCTTTCTTT
many	TRBV5-1	TRBD1	14	TRBJ1-2	CASSEGTGGYGYTF	TGCGCCAGCAGCGAGGGGACAGGGGGCTATGGCTACACCTTC
many	TRBV20-1	TRBD2	13	TRBJ2-7	CRVVAGEGYEQYF	TGCAGGGTGGTGGCGGGAGAGGGCTACGAGCAGTACTTC
many	TRBV5-1	TRBD2	16	TRBJ2-3	CASSLGTSGFTDTQYF	TGCGCCAGCAGCCTTGGGACTAGCGGATTCACAGATACGCAGTATTTT
many	TRBV7-2	TRBD1	16	TRBJ2-6	CASSFDRASGANVLTF	TGTGCCAGCAGCTTCGACAGGGCCTCTGGGGCCAACGTCCTGACTTTC
many	TRBV15	NA	14	TRBJ2-7	CATSRDRSSYEQYF	TGTGCCACCAGCAGAGACAGGAGCTCCTACGAGCAGTACTTC
many	TRBV6-1	NA	13	TRBJ2-1	CASSSGVVNEQFF	TGTGCCAGCAGTTCGGGAGTAGTCAATGAGCAGTTCTTC
NA	TRBV19	NA	16	TRBJ1-5	CASSINQGRLRQPQHF	TGTGCCAGTAGTATCAACCAGGGCCGTTTAAGACAGCCCCAGCATTTT
few	TRBV19	NA	15	TRBJ2-6	CASSIWGDWANVLTF	TGTGCCAGTAGTATATGGGGCGACTGGGCCAACGTCCTGACTTTC
many	TRBV5-1	NA	15	TRBJ1-2	CASSPRGREDYGYTF	TGCGCCAGCAGCCCCCGGGGGCGGGAAGACTATGGCTACACCTTC
many	TRBV3-1	TRBD2	17	TRBJ2-1	CASSQGPSGTLYNEQFF	TGTGCCAGCAGCCAAGGCCCTAGCGGGACCCTATACAATGAGCAGTTCTTC
NA	TRBV25-1	NA	15	TRBJ2-7	CASSEGGQYSYEQYF	TGTGCCAGCAGTGAAGGCGGGCAATACTCCTACGAGCAGTACTTC
many	TRBV7-9	NA	13	TRBJ1-1	CASSLAGLTEAFF	TGTGCCAGCAGCTTAGCTGGGCTCACTGAAGCTTTCTTT
NA	TRBV6-4	TRBD1	15	TRBJ1-5	CASSDQGAFGRAQHF	TGTGCCAGCAGTGATCAGGGGGCCTTCGGGCGAGCCCAGCATTTT
many	TRBV7-2	NA	15	TRBJ1-1	CASSTLEGRGTEAFF	TGTGCCAGCAGCACCCTTGAGGGGAGGGGCACTGAAGCTTTCTTT
NA	TRBV7-9	TRBD2	13	TRBJ2-1	CASTGASGTEQFF	TGTGCCAGCACGGGAGCTAGCGGGACTGAGCAGTTCTTC
many	TRBV28	NA	15	TRBJ2-7	CASRSIQGRPYEQYF	TGTGCCAGCAGATCAATACAGGGTCGCCCCTACGAGCAGTACTTC
NA	TRBV7-2	NA	15	TRBJ2-1	CASSVYPDAYNEQFF	TGTGCCAGCAGTGTGTATCCCGACGCCTACAATGAGCAGTTCTTC
NA	TRBV13	TRBD1	14	TRBJ1-1	CASSLATGQGSLFF	TGTGCCAGCAGCTTAGCAACCGGACAGGGTAGTTTATTCTTT
many	TRBV20-1	NA	16	TRBJ1-1	CSARDTDGQSNTEAFF	TGCAGTGCTAGAGACACGGATGGACAATCGAACACTGAAGCTTTCTTT
NA	TRBV29-1	NA	14	TRBJ2-7	CIVEVVGSGSEQYF	TGCATCGTTGAAGTGGTGGGGAGTGGTTCCGAGCAGTACTTC
NA	TRBV4-1	TRBD1	16	TRBJ1-5	CASSQYRDRGNQPQHF	TGCGCCAGCAGCCAATACCGGGACAGAGGCAATCAGCCCCAGCATTTT
many	TRBV5-5	NA	17	TRBJ2-3	CASSSPPGHPRQDTQYF	TGTGCCAGCAGCTCTCCCCCGGGACATCCAAGGCAAGATACGCAGTATTTT
many	TRBV10-3	TRBD1	13	TRBJ2-7	CAITPTGSYEQYF	TGTGCCATCACCCCGACAGGGAGCTACGAGCAGTACTTC